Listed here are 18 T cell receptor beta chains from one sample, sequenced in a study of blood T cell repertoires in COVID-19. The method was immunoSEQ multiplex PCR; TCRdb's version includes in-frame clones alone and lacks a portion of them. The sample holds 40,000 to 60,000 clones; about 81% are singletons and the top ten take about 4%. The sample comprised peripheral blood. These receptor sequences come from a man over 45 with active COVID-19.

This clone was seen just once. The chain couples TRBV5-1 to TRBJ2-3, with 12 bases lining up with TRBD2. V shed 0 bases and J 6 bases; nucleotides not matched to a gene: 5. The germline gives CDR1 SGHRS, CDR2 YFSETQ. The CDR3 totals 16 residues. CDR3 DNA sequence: TGCGCCAGCAGCTTGGTGTCTAGCGGGGGGGTTGATACGCAGTATTTT. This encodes CASSLVSSGGVDTQYF.

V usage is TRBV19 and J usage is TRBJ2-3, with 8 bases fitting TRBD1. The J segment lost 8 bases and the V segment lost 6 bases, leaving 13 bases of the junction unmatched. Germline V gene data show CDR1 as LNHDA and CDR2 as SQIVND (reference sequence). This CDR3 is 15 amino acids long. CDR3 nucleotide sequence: TGTGCCAGTAGGCCCGGGACAGGTGCCCGCCTTACGCAGTATTTT. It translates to CASRPGTGARLTQYF.

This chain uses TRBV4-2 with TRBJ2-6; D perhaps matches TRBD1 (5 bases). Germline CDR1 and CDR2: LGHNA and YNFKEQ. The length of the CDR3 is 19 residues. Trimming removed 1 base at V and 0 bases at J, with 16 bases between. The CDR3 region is CASSQARQRLSSGANVLTF. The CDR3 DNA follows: TGTGCCAGCAGCCAAGCCCGACAGAGGCTTAGCTCTGGGGCCAACGTCCTGACTTTC.

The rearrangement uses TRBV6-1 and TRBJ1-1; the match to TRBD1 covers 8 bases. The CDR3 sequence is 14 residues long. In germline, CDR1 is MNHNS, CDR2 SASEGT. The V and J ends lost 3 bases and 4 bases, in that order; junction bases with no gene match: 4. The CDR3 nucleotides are TGTGCCAGCAGTGAGACAGGGGAAAGCACTGAAGCTTTCTTT. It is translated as CASSETGESTEAFF.

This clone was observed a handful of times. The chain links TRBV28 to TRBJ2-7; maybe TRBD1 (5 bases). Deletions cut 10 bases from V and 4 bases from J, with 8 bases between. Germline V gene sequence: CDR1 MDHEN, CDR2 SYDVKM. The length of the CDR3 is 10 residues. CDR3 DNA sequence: TGTGCCACCGACAGTTACGAGCAGTACTTC. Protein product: CATDSYEQYF.

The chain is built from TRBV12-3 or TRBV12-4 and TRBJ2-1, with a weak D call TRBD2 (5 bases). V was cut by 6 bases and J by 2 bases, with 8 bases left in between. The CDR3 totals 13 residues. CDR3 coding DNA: TGTGCCAGCAGCCCCGGGACCTACAATGAGCAGTTCTTC. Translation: CASSPGTYNEQFF.

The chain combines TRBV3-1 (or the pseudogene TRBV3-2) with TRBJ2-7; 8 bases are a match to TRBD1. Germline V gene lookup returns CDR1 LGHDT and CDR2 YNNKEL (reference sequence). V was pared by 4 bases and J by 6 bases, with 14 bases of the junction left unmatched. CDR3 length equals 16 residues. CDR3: CASSRSLARQGTEQYF. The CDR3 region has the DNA TGTGCCAGCAGCCGGAGCCTAGCCCGACAGGGGACCGAGCAGTACTTC.

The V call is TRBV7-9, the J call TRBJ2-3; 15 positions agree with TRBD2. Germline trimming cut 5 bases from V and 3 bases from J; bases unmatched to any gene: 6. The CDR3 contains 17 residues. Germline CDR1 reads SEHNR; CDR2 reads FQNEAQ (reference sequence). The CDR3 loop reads CASSPGTSGGLTDTQYF. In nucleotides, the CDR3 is TGTGCCAGCAGCCCCGGGACTAGCGGGGGGTTAACAGATACGCAGTATTTT.

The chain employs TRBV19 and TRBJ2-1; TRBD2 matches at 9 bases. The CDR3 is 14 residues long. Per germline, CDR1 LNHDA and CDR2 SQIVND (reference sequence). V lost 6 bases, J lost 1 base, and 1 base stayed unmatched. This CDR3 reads CASRAGGSYNEQFF. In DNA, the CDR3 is TGTGCCAGTAGAGCGGGGGGTTCCTACAATGAGCAGTTCTTC.

The CDR3 DNA reads as TGTGCCATCAGTCCCGACACCGGGGAGCTGTTTTTT. It specifies CAISPDTGELFF. V is TRBV10-3 and J is TRBJ2-2; D is undetermined. The CDR3 runs to 12 residues. Germline CDR1 is ENHRY and CDR2 is SYGVKD. With 5 bases removed from V and 3 bases from J, the gap between germline ends came to 4 bases.

For the CDR3, the DNA is TGTGCCACCTCTGGAGGGGCCCAAGAGACCCAGTACTTC. The encoded protein is CATSGGAQETQYF. The chain combines TRBV6-5 with TRBJ2-5; tentatively, D is TRBD2 (6 bases). The CDR3 extends over 13 amino acids. Trimming removed 10 bases from V and 1 base from J, with 13 bases in between. The germline CDR1 and CDR2 sequences are MNHEY and SVGAGI.

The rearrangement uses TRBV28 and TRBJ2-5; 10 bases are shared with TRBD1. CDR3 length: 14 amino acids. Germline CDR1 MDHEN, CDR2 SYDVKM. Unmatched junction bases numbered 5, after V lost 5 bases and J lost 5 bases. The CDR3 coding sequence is TGTGCCAGCAGTGGGGACAGGGGTAGGGAGACCCAGTACTTC. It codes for CASSGDRGRETQYF.

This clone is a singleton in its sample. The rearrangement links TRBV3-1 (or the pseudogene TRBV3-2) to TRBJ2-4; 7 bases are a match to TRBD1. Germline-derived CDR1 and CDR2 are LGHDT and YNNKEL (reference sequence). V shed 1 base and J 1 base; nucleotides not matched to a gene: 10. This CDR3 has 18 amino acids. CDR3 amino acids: CASSQGGLRGRAKNIQYF. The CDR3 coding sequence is TGTGCCAGCAGCCAAGGGGGCCTTAGGGGGCGGGCCAAAAACATTCAGTACTTC.

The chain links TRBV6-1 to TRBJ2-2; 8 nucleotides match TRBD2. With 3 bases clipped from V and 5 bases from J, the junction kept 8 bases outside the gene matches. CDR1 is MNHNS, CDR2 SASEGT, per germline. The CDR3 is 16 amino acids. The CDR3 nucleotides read TGTGCCAGCAGTGAGGAGGCGGGGGGCCCGACCGGGGAGCTGTTTTTT. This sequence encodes CASSEEAGGPTGELFF.

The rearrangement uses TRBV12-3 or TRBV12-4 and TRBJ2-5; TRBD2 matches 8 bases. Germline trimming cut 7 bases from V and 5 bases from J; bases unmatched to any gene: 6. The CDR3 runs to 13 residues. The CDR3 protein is CASNRGGLETQYF. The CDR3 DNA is TGTGCCAGCAATCGGGGGGGGCTTGAGACCCAGTACTTC.

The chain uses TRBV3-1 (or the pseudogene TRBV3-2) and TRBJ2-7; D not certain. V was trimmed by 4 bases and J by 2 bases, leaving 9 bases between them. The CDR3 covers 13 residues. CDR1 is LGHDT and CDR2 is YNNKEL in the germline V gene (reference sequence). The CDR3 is CASSRLSAYEQYF. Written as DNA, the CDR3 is TGTGCCAGCAGCCGCCTGAGCGCCTACGAGCAGTACTTC.

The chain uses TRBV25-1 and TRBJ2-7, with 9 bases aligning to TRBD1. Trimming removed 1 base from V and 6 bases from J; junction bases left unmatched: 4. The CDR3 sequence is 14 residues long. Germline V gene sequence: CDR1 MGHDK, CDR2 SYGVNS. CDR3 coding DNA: TGTGCCAGCAGTGAATGGACAGGGGATAGCGAGCAGTACTTC. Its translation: CASSEWTGDSEQYF.

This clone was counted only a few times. The CDR3 region has the DNA TGTGCCAGCAGTTTGCACAGTCCTACCTTCTACGAGCAGTACTTC. As protein: CASSLHSPTFYEQYF. The genes are TRBV27 and TRBJ2-7; D is uncertain. This CDR3 spans 15 amino acids. The germline V gene encodes CDR1 MNHEY and CDR2 SMNVEV (reference sequence). Deletions cut 3 bases from V and 3 bases from J, with 15 bases between.